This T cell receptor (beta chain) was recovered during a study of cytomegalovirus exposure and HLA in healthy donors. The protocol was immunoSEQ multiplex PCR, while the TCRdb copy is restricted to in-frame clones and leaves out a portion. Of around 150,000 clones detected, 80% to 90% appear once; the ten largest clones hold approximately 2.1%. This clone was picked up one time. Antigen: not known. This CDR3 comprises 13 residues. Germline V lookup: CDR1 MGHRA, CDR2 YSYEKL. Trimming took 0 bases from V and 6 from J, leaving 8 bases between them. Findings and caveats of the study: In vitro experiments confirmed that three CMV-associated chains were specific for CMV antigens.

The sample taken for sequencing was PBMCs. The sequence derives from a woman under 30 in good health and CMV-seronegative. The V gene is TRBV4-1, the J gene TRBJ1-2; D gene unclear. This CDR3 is CASSQDYFDGYTF. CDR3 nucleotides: TGCGCCAGCAGCCAAGATTACTTTGATGGCTACACCTTC.